The 7 T cell receptor beta chains reported below all come from one sample, sequenced in a study of blood T cell repertoires in COVID-19. Generated by immunoSEQ multiplex PCR, the TCRdb table keeps only in-frame clones and is missing some. The profile shows 150,000 or so clones, roughly 83% of them singletons. Source material: PBMCs or T cells enriched from blood (not recorded which). The receptors come from a woman aged 55-69 years who had recovered from COVID-19.

The chain has TRBV19 and TRBJ1-2; the D is unclear. This CDR3 spans 14 amino acids. Germline V gene data show CDR1 as LNHDA and CDR2 as SQIVND (reference sequence). Trimming removed 5 bases from V and 7 bases from J, with 17 bases in between. The CDR3 DNA reads as TGTGCCAGTAGTCCAACAAGGTCTGGAGGTGGCTACACCTTC. Its translation is CASSPTRSGGGYTF.

V usage is TRBV6-4 and J usage is TRBJ2-3; 9 nucleotides line up with TRBD1. This CDR3 region has 21 residues. In germline, CDR1 is MRHNA, CDR2 SNTAGT. V trimming: 0 bases; J trimming: 8 bases; junction bases outside the gene matches: 24. CDR3 in DNA: TGTGCCAGCAGTGACTCGACAGGTGGAAAGTGGGACAGGGATGGAATTGGTACGCAGTATTTT. As protein: CASSDSTGGKWDRDGIGTQYF.

In its sample, this clone was seen once. J is TRBJ1-1 and V is TRBV3-1 (or the pseudogene TRBV3-2), with D perhaps matching TRBD1 (5 bases). V was trimmed by 4 bases and J by 7 bases, leaving 16 bases between them. This CDR3 comprises 14 residues. CDR1 LGHDT and CDR2 YNNKEL come from the germline V gene (reference sequence). This CDR3 is CASSLSQGFGEAFF. The CDR3 bases are TGTGCCAGCAGCCTCAGCCAGGGATTCGGTGAAGCTTTCTTT.

Here the CDR3 DNA reads TGTGCCACTAGAGATGCTACGAACACCGGGGAGCTGTTTTTT. Protein: CATRDATNTGELFF. The chain employs TRBV24-1 and TRBJ2-2; no reliable D call. The germline V gene has CDR1 KGHDR and CDR2 SFDVKD. V lost 10 bases and J lost 0, with 11 bases in between. This CDR3 spans 14 amino acids.

The V call is TRBV27, the J call TRBJ2-1; 7 bases are a match to TRBD1. CDR1 MNHEY and CDR2 SMNVEV come from the germline V gene (reference sequence). The CDR3 spans 15 residues. V shed 7 bases and J 5 bases; nucleotides not matched to a gene: 11. The CDR3 DNA reads TGTGCCAGCAACTTTATGGACAGGACCCACAATGAGCAGTTCTTC. It is translated as CASNFMDRTHNEQFF.

The rearrangement uses TRBV6-5 and TRBJ2-5, with TRBD2 matching 7 bases. Germline loops: CDR1 MNHEY, CDR2 SVGAGI. The length of the CDR3 is 14 residues. Germline trimming cut 3 bases from V and 4 bases from J; bases unmatched to any gene: 5. The CDR3 loop reads CASSYGGVGETQYF. The DNA for the CDR3 is TGTGCCAGCAGTTATGGGGGGGTTGGAGAGACCCAGTACTTC.

The chain is built from TRBV7-3 and TRBJ2-1, with 15 nucleotides matching TRBD2. Germline values: CDR1 SGHTA, CDR2 FQGTGA. J gave up 0 bases and V 0 bases, and 6 bases lay outside the gene matches. CDR3 length: 20 residues. The DNA for the CDR3 is TGTGCCAGCAGCTTAACGGGGACTAGCGGGGGGCTGAGCTCCTACAATGAGCAGTTCTTC. Translated, it gives CASSLTGTSGGLSSYNEQFF.